Presented here are 10 T cell receptor beta chains from one specimen sequenced in a study of Ad26.COV2.S vaccination and SARS-CoV-2 variants (dated by TCRdb to the early 2020s). Receptor libraries were prepared by the immunoSEQ multiplex PCR assay. This immuneACCESS table, as held by TCRdb, lists in-frame sequences with V and J called but not all clones. Of the missing ones, under half trace to an unresolved V gene in checked studies; the others have no known cause. In this sample the table shows approximately 240,000 clones, roughly 90% of which occur a single time. Clones ranked in the top ten supply about 10% of the sample. The intended sense of this specimen's treatment or condition label: 15 to 20 received Ad26.COV2.S at low or high dose, single or two shots; several received placebo; per-sample allocation not given. For vaccine and placebo recipients, the sequenced repertoires came from samples collected on day 63 after the first injection.

The sequencing used peripheral blood, collected in a trial of Ad26.COV2.S vaccine versus placebo. Source of these receptors: a person between 18 and 59 years old who received the Ad26.COV2.S COVID-19 vaccine or a placebo.

The rearrangement uses TRBV27 and TRBJ2-2; 7 nucleotides agree with TRBD1. V shed 6 bases, J shed 0 bases, and the junction held 10 bases outside the gene matches. CDR3 length: 17 residues. Germline CDR1 MNHEY, CDR2 SMNVEV (reference sequence). The CDR3: CASSFIPGQPNTGELFF. CDR3 DNA: TGTGCCAGCAGCTTCATACCGGGACAGCCGAACACCGGGGAGCTGTTTTTT.

This chain uses TRBV28 with TRBJ1-4, with 11 bases identical to TRBD1. The V and J ends lost 3 bases and 10 bases, in that order; junction bases with no gene match: 4. There are 14 residues in the CDR3. Germline V lookup: CDR1 MDHEN, CDR2 SYDVKM. CDR3 sequence: CASSFGQGAIKLFF. The CDR3 DNA sequence: TGTGCCAGCAGTTTCGGACAGGGGGCTATAAAACTGTTTTTT.

This clone was detected a few times. This chain joins TRBV4-3 and TRBJ1-4; 8 bases agree with TRBD1. J gave up 10 bases and V 0 bases, and 10 bases lay outside the gene matches. The length of the CDR3 is 16 residues. Germline V gene data show CDR1 as LGHNA and CDR2 as YSLEER. The CDR3 coding sequence is TGCGCCAGCAGCCAAGAGAGAGACAGGGGAACGGGAAAACTGTTTTTT. Translation: CASSQERDRGTGKLFF.

This clone was found many times. The chain links TRBV7-8 to TRBJ2-1; 11 nucleotides match TRBD1. CDR1 and CDR2 from the germline V gene are SGHVS and FQNEAQ. The CDR3 has 16 amino acids. V lost 1 base and J lost 3; bases outside the gene matches: 2. CDR3 loop: CASSLEDRGHYNEQFF. The CDR3 DNA reads as TGTGCCAGCAGCTTAGAGGACAGGGGGCACTACAATGAGCAGTTCTTC.

This chain joins TRBV10-1 and TRBJ1-5; the D gene is possibly TRBD1 (5 bases). Germline CDR1 reads WNHNN; CDR2 reads SYGVQD (reference sequence). Trimming took off 6 bases at V and 0 bases at J, with 12 bases between the two ends. This CDR3 has 15 residues. The CDR3 loop reads CASSRQTDSNQPQHF. The CDR3 bases are TGCGCCAGCAGCAGACAGACCGATAGCAATCAGCCCCAGCATTTT.

The V gene is TRBV5-1, the J gene TRBJ1-2, with D perhaps TRBD1 (5 bases). The V gene's germline CDR1 is SGHRS and CDR2 YFSETQ. The CDR3 length is 15 residues. Trimming stripped 0 bases from V and 4 bases from J, with 13 bases between. DNA of the CDR3: TGCGCCAGCAGCTTGGGTGGGGCGGAGTTCTATGGCTACACCTTC. Amino acids: CASSLGGAEFYGYTF.

About this clone: The junction differs from germline at one of its ends, possibly a read error. This chain uses TRBV7-7 with TRBJ2-5; tentatively, D is TRBD2 (5 bases). Germline CDR1 SSHAT, CDR2 FNYEAQ (reference sequence). The CDR3 extends over 19 amino acids. The CDR3 spells CASSLGLRSPENAQETQYF. Written as DNA, the CDR3 is TGTGCTAGCAGCTTAGGACTCCGGAGTCCAGAGAATGCCCAAGAGACCCAGTACTTC.

The chain has TRBV7-9 and TRBJ2-1; D possibly corresponds to TRBD2 (6 bases). Trimming took off 8 bases at V and 16 bases at J, with 18 bases between the two ends. The CDR3 length is 11 residues. Germline V CDR1 and CDR2: SEHNR, FQNEAQ (reference sequence). The CDR3 DNA follows: TGTGCCAGCGGAGGGAAAAATGGGGAATTCTTC. This codes for CASGGKNGEFF.

This chain uses TRBV18 with TRBJ1-4; D is ambiguous. The CDR3 is 16 residues long. V lost 3 bases and J lost 4, with 15 bases in between. Germline CDR1 is KGHSH and CDR2 is LQKENI. The CDR3 reads CASSPVPKPLNEKLFF. The CDR3 DNA reads TGTGCCAGCTCACCCGTTCCGAAGCCACTTAATGAAAAACTGTTTTTT.

The V call is TRBV3-1 (or the pseudogene TRBV3-2), the J call TRBJ2-7, with a possible D match to TRBD2 (5 bases). The CDR3 totals 14 residues. V lost 3 bases and J lost 3, with 12 bases in between. Germline CDR1 reads LGHDT; CDR2 reads YNNKEL (reference sequence). The CDR3 protein is CASSHSDTDYEQYF. CDR3 in DNA: TGTGCCAGCAGCCATAGCGACACGGACTACGAGCAGTACTTC.